This TCR beta chain was captured by sequencing in a study of blood T cell repertoires in COVID-19. As for the study in general: Acute-phase and convalescent COVID-19 samples originated in the United States, Italy and Spain. PBMCs, B-cell-depleted T cells, or T cells were the source of the cDNA or gDNA that made up the material.

This CDR3 is 14 amino acids long. Per the germline V gene, CDR1 is SQVTM and CDR2 is ANQGSEA. The junction had 4 bases not matched to a gene; V was cut back by 5 bases and J by 0 bases. Original handling: Reference gene primer amplification gave estimated nucleated cell counts. Clones were sequenced by immunoSEQ multiplex PCR, and TCRdb holds only the in-frame ones, with some missing. V and J calls and clone size are as listed in that table; D and trimming were resolved from the DNA. The table records 220,000 or so clones, around 86% of them present only once. The rearrangement links TRBV29-1 to TRBJ2-3, with 8 bases identical to TRBD2. The origin of this receptor is a man in his sixties who had recovered from COVID-19. The sequencing input was peripheral blood. CDR3 nucleotide sequence: TGCAGCGTTCGGGAGCGGGGGAGCACAGATACGCAGTATTTT. Amino acid sequence: CSVRERGSTDTQYF.